This T cell receptor (beta chain) comes out of a study of blood T cell repertoires in COVID-19. The method was immunoSEQ multiplex PCR; TCRdb's version includes in-frame clones alone and lacks a portion of them. This table holds 200,000 to 250,000 clones, 86% found once. This clone occurred a few times. The germline CDR1 and CDR2 sequences are SNHLY and FYNNEI. Between the trimmed V and J ends, which lost 3 bases and 4 bases, there was a span of 12 bases. This CDR3 has 14 residues. The rearrangement uses TRBV2 and TRBJ2-5; TRBD1 is a possible D gene (6 bases). This receptor was taken from a woman at least 80 years old with COVID-19, enrolled during active disease. Material for sequencing was peripheral blood. DNA of the CDR3: TGTGCCAGCAGTGAGGAAAGGGGGACAGAGACCCAGTACTTC. The encoded protein is CASSEERGTETQYF. Supplemented by reference TRBV2 and TRBJ2-5, the full variable domain reads EPEVTQTPSHQVTQMGQEVILRCVPISNHLYFYWYRQILGQKVEFLVSFYNNEISEKSEIFDDQFSVERPDGSNFTLKIRSTKLEDSAMYFCASSEERGTETQYFGPGTRLLVL.